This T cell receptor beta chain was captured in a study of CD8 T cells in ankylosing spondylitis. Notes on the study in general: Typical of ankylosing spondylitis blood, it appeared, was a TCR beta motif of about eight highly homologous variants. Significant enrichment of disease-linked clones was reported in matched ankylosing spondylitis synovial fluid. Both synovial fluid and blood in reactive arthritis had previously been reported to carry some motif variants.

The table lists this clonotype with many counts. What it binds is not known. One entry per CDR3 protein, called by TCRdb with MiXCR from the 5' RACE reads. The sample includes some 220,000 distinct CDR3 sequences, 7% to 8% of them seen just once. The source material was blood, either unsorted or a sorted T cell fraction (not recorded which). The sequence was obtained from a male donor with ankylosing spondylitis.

CDR3 DNA sequence: TGTGCCAGCAGCCCAGGGGAAGTCGCGGACCAAGAGACCCAGTACTTC. As protein: CASSPGEVADQETQYF. The rearrangement uses TRBV9 and TRBJ2-5, with D perhaps matching TRBD1 (6 bases). CDR1 and CDR2 (germline): SGDLS, YYNGEE. The CDR3 runs 16 residues. V gave up 4 bases and J gave up 0 bases, with 16 bases separating them.